The next 28 T cell receptor beta chains were all read from a single sample in a study of cytotoxic CD8 clonotypes in ibrutinib-treated CLL. Some clones are missing from TCRdb's copy, which holds only in-frame ones; the method was immunoSEQ multiplex PCR. The data hold some 29,000 clones, with about three quarters observed a single time. This specimen was PBMCs, taken after 24 months of ibrutinib treatment. The receptors stem from a human donor with chronic lymphocytic leukemia.

V is TRBV15 and J is TRBJ1-2; D unresolved. There are 17 residues in the CDR3. CDR1 is LNHNV, CDR2 YYDKDF, per germline (reference sequence). The V and J ends lost 5 bases and 7 bases respectively, with 26 bases between them. The CDR3 DNA reads as TGTGCCACCAGCGAATCGGCCTCCACGGTGGACCGCGGTGGCTACACCTTC. It codes for CATSESASTVDRGGYTF.

This chain links TRBV28 with TRBJ1-4; 10 bases fit TRBD1. With V trimmed by 4 bases and J by 0 bases, 8 bases remained unmatched. The V gene's germline CDR1 is MDHEN and CDR2 SYDVKM. The CDR3 extends over 18 amino acids. The CDR3 bases are TGTGCCAGCAGTTGGGACAGGGGACTAAGCGCAACTAATGAAAAACTGTTTTTT. This translates into CASSWDRGLSATNEKLFF.

The chain uses TRBV29-1 and TRBJ2-5; 8 bases align to TRBD1. V was clipped by 6 bases and J by 4 bases; unmatched bases: 4. Looked up from germline, CDR1 is SQVTM and CDR2 is ANQGSEA. The CDR3 has 12 residues. The CDR3 DNA follows: TGCAGCGTAAGGACAGGGACAGAGACCCAGTACTTC. Protein: CSVRTGTETQYF.

The chain recombines TRBV7-2 with TRBJ2-4, with a tentative D call TRBD2 (7 bases). The germline V gene has CDR1 SGHTA and CDR2 FQGNSA. The ends were cut back, 5 bases at V and 2 bases at J, with 19 bases in the middle. The CDR3 sequence is 17 residues long. CDR3 DNA sequence: TGTGCCAGCAGCCCCCGGCCCCGGGGGGCGCCCAAAAACATTCAGTACTTC. Translation gives CASSPRPRGAPKNIQYF.

This sequence joins TRBV5-1 and TRBJ1-1, with D hard to call. V lost 6 bases and J lost 0, with 12 bases in between. The CDR3 sequence is 14 residues long. Looked up from germline, CDR1 is SGHRS and CDR2 is YFSETQ. The CDR3 loop is CASTPAGMNTEAFF. DNA for the CDR3: TGCGCCAGCACCCCGGCTGGGATGAACACTGAAGCTTTCTTT.

The chain has TRBV11-3 and TRBJ2-7; the D gene is possibly TRBD2 (5 bases). V lost 5 bases and J 1 base, leaving 6 bases between the germline ends. Germline CDR1 is SGHNT and CDR2 is YENEEA. CDR3 length: 12 residues. CDR3 region: CASSRDSYEQYF. The CDR3 DNA reads as TGTGCCAGCAGCCGGGATTCCTACGAGCAGTACTTC.

There are a few counts of this clone. The chain couples TRBV18 to TRBJ2-1, with no clear D. CDR3 length: 14 amino acids. The germline gives CDR1 KGHSH, CDR2 LQKENI. V was trimmed by 3 bases and J by 5 bases, leaving 11 bases between them. The CDR3 loop is CASSPSIANNEQFF. DNA for the CDR3: TGTGCCAGCTCACCGAGCATTGCCAACAATGAGCAGTTCTTC.

V and J are TRBV7-3 and TRBJ2-2, with D possibly matching TRBD2 (5 bases). CDR3 size: 13 residues. V was trimmed by 2 bases and J by 9 bases, leaving 10 bases between them. Germline V gives CDR1 SGHTA, CDR2 FQGTGA. In DNA, the CDR3 is TGTGCCAGCAGCTTAGTACGGGGAAGGGAGCTGTTTTTT. Protein: CASSLVRGRELFF.

This chain's CDR3 is CAWRSRGLTGELFF. The CDR3 DNA is TGTGCCTGGAGGTCTAGGGGCTTGACCGGGGAGCTGTTTTTT. The gene calls are TRBV30 and TRBJ2-2; tentative D call: TRBD1 (5 bases). The ends were cut back, 3 bases at V and 5 bases at J, with 13 bases in the middle. CDR1 is GTSNPN, CDR2 SVGIG, per germline (reference sequence). CDR3 length equals 14 residues.

A word on this clone: A read error may account for a junction end that differs from germline. The genes are TRBV7-7 and TRBJ2-3; a weak D match, TRBD2 (7 bases). This CDR3 contains 15 residues. Germline loops: CDR1 SSHAT, CDR2 FNYEAQ (reference sequence). This chain's CDR3 is CASSLSGGATDTQYF. In nucleotides, the CDR3 is TGTGCTAGCAGCTTAAGTGGGGGGGCCACAGATACGCAGTATTTT.

This chain uses TRBV5-1 with TRBJ1-1; D not resolved. The V gene lost 0 bases and the J gene lost 5 bases, with 11 bases spanning the gap. Germline V gives CDR1 SGHRS, CDR2 YFSETQ. CDR3 length: 14 amino acids. This CDR3 reads CASSLASGRTEAFF. The CDR3 nucleotides read TGCGCCAGCAGCTTGGCTTCGGGGAGAACTGAAGCTTTCTTT.

In this sample, this clone is medium-sized. V and J are TRBV4-1 and TRBJ1-2; D remains unclear. The V and J ends lost 0 bases and 0 bases respectively, with 5 bases between them. From germline, CDR1 is MGHRA and CDR2 YSYEKL. This CDR3 is built from 14 residues. The CDR3, as DNA: TGCGCCAGCAGCCAAGAAATCGCTAACTATGGCTACACCTTC. This translates into CASSQEIANYGYTF.

The rearrangement links TRBV5-1 to TRBJ1-1; no definite D call. The CDR3 consists of 13 residues. Between the trimmed V and J ends, which lost 0 bases and 8 bases, there was a span of 11 bases. CDR1 SGHRS and CDR2 YFSETQ come from the germline V gene. The CDR3 loop is CASSLELRLEAFF. CDR3 DNA: TGCGCCAGCAGCTTGGAGCTGCGGCTAGAAGCTTTCTTT. The whole variable domain, remainder taken from reference TRBV5-1 and TRBJ1-1, is KAGVTQTPRYLIKTRGQQVTLSCSPISGHRSVSWYQQTPGQGLQFLFEYFSETQRNKGNFPGRFSGRQFSNSRSEMNVSTLELGDSALYLCASSLELRLEAFFGQGTRLTVV.

The rearrangement joins TRBV4-1 to TRBJ1-1, with a weak D call TRBD1 (5 bases). The CDR3 covers 15 residues. The V and J ends lost 1 base and 0 bases respectively, with 9 bases between them. Germline lookup yields CDR1 MGHRA and CDR2 YSYEKL. CDR3 loop: CASSQGPGLNTEAFF. The CDR3, as DNA: TGCGCCAGCAGCCAAGGCCCAGGGCTGAACACTGAAGCTTTCTTT.

The chain links TRBV30 to TRBJ1-5, with D hard to call. With 0 bases removed from V and 5 bases from J, the gap between germline ends came to 14 bases. The CDR3 is 15 residues long. From germline, CDR1 is GTSNPN and CDR2 SVGIG (reference sequence). The CDR3 sequence: CAWSVERGGHQPQHF. The DNA of the CDR3 is TGTGCCTGGAGTGTCGAGCGAGGAGGCCATCAGCCCCAGCATTTT.

The chain is built from TRBV7-6 and TRBJ2-5; D gene unclear. Germline lookup yields CDR1 SGHVS and CDR2 FNYEAQ. This CDR3 is built from 11 residues. V was shortened by 4 bases and J by 3 bases, with 3 bases between the two germline ends. The CDR3 sequence: CASSSKETQYF. CDR3 nucleotides: TGTGCCAGCAGCTCCAAAGAGACCCAGTACTTC.

This clone was found a few times. The V and J genes are TRBV19 and TRBJ1-5, with D uncertain. The V gene lost 8 bases and the J gene lost 7 bases, with 27 bases spanning the gap. Germline V gene lookup returns CDR1 LNHDA and CDR2 SQIVND (reference sequence). CDR3 length equals 17 residues. This CDR3 is CASERYGPTGPPQPQHF. The CDR3, as DNA: TGTGCCAGTGAACGATACGGGCCTACCGGGCCGCCCCAGCCCCAGCATTTT.

V gene TRBV18 combines with J gene TRBJ2-5; a possible D gene is TRBD2 (5 bases). Trimming removed 6 bases at V and 1 base at J, with 12 bases between. This CDR3 is built from 14 residues. Germline values: CDR1 KGHSH, CDR2 LQKENI. CDR3 DNA: TGTGCCAGCTCCCCCCGTGGAGGCCAAGAGACCCAGTACTTC. Translated, it gives CASSPRGGQETQYF.

The V and J genes are TRBV5-1 and TRBJ2-7; 8 bases are a match to TRBD2. The CDR3 is made up of 15 amino acids. Trimming removed 0 bases from V and 2 bases from J; junction bases left unmatched: 4. Germline CDR1 and CDR2: SGHRS and YFSETQ. CDR3 in amino acids: CASSLGSGGPYEQYF. CDR3 DNA sequence: TGCGCCAGCAGCTTGGGCTCGGGGGGGCCCTACGAGCAGTACTTC.

This clone came up many times. The junction departs from the called germline gene at one end, perhaps through a read error. Other DNA sequences in this specimen translate into the identical CDR3. V is TRBV6-5 and J is TRBJ1-2; 8 nucleotides agree with TRBD1. Germline CDR1 reads MNHEY; CDR2 reads SVGAGI. This CDR3 comprises 14 residues. As DNA, the CDR3 is TGCGCCAGCAGCCCCGGGACAGGTACCTATGGCTACACCTTC. It encodes CASSPGTGTYGYTF.

This clone was seen once. The chain is built from TRBV27 and TRBJ1-6; D gene unclear. V was pared by 0 bases and J by 5 bases, with 8 bases between. The CDR3 totals 15 residues. Germline CDR1 and CDR2: MNHEY and SMNVEV (reference sequence). The chain's CDR3 is CASSLSWGDNSPLHF. In DNA, the CDR3 is TGTGCCAGCAGTTTATCATGGGGTGATAATTCACCCCTCCACTTT.

V usage is TRBV5-6 and J usage is TRBJ2-7; 8 bases agree with TRBD2. V was pared by 3 bases and J by 6 bases, with 8 bases of the junction left unmatched. There are 14 residues in the CDR3. Germline CDR1 reads SGHDT; CDR2 reads YYEEEE. The CDR3 sequence is CASSSIAGLGEQYF. The CDR3 DNA is TGTGCCAGCAGCTCTATAGCGGGGCTGGGCGAGCAGTACTTC.

This chain uses TRBV11-3 with TRBJ2-3; possibly TRBD1 for D (6 bases). Germline CDR1 and CDR2: SGHNT and YENEEA. The CDR3 is 18 amino acids. Trimming pared 3 bases from V and 5 bases from J, leaving 24 bases between. For the CDR3, the DNA is TGTGCCAGCAGCTTGACTACGGGACAAGGAGGACGGCAAGATACGCAGTATTTT. It codes for CASSLTTGQGGRQDTQYF.

The J gene is TRBJ1-1, the V gene TRBV18, with D perhaps TRBD1 (6 bases). CDR1 is KGHSH, CDR2 LQKENI, per germline. This CDR3 has 13 amino acids. V lost 3 bases to trimming and J lost 3 bases, with 8 bases between them. CDR3 bases: TGTGCCAGCTCACCGGAGGGGGACACTGAAGCTTTCTTT. Its protein is CASSPEGDTEAFF.

This clone was counted only a few times. The chain has TRBV2 and TRBJ1-3; no firm D call. CDR3 length: 14 amino acids. Per germline, CDR1 SNHLY and CDR2 FYNNEI. V dropped 6 bases and J dropped 4 bases, with 13 bases sitting between them. CDR3 nucleotide sequence: TGTGCCAGCAGGGAACTCGCGACAGGAAACACCATATATTTT. Protein: CASRELATGNTIYF. Combining the CDR3 with reference TRBV2 and TRBJ1-3 gives the whole variable domain EPEVTQTPSHQVTQMGQEVILRCVPISNHLYFYWYRQILGQKVEFLVSFYNNEISEKSEIFDDQFSVERPDGSNFTLKIRSTKLEDSAMYFCASRELATGNTIYFGEGSWLTVV.

The V gene is TRBV4-1, the J gene TRBJ2-7; D possibly matches TRBD1 or TRBD2 (5 bases each). The CDR3 length is 15 residues. V was trimmed by 4 bases and J by 1 base, leaving 14 bases between them. CDR1 is MGHRA and CDR2 is YSYEKL in the germline V gene. The CDR3 region has the DNA TGCGCCAGCAGCCGGTTCGGGACGGATTCCTACGAGCAGTACTTC. This sequence encodes CASSRFGTDSYEQYF.

This clone occurred a few times. The rearrangement uses TRBV6-6 and TRBJ2-3; 7 bases are shared with TRBD2. V was clipped by 11 bases and J by 0 bases; unmatched bases: 8. This CDR3 contains 14 residues. CDR1 and CDR2 from the germline V gene are MNHNY and SVGAGI (reference sequence). CDR3 nucleotide sequence: TGTGCCTCCTGGGGGGGAGCTAGCACAGATACGCAGTATTTT. It yields the protein CASWGGASTDTQYF.

The chain combines TRBV9 with TRBJ2-2; D uncertain. Trimming left V 0 bases short and J 0 bases short, with 6 bases between. Germline CDR1 and CDR2: SGDLS and YYNGEE. This CDR3 has 15 amino acids. The CDR3 loop reads CASSVAPANTGELFF. CDR3 sequence (DNA): TGTGCCAGCAGCGTAGCACCAGCGAACACCGGGGAGCTGTTTTTT.